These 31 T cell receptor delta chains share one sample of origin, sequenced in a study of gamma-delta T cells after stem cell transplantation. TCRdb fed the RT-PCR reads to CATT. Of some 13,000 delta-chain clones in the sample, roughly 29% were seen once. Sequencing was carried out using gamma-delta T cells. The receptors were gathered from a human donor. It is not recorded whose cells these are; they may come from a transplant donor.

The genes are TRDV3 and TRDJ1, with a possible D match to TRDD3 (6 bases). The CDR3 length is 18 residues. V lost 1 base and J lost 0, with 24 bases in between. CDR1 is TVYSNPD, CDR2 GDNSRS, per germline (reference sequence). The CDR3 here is CAFTRAWGAWPDTDKLIF. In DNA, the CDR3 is TGTGCCTTTACCCGAGCGTGGGGGGCCTGGCCGGACACCGATAAACTCATCTTT.

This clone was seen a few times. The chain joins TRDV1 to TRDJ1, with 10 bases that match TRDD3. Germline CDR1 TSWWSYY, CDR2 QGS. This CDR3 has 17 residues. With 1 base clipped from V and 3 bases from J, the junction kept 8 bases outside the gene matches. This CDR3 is CALGEPGGGYAADKLIF. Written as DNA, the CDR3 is TGTGCTCTTGGGGAACCAGGAGGGGGATACGCGGCCGATAAACTCATCTTT.

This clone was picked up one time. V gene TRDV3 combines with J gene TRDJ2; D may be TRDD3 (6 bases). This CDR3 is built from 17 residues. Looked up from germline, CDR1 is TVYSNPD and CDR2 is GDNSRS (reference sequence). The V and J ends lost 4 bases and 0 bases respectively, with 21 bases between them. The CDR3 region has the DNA TGTGCCTCACTAACCGACGGGGATGTAGCTTTGACAGCACAACTCTTCTTT. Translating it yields CASLTDGDVALTAQLFF. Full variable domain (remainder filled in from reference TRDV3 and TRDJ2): CDKVTQSSPDQTVASGSEVVLLCTYDTVYSNPDLFWYRIRPDYSFQFVFYGDNSRSEGADFTQGRFSVKHILTQKAFHLVISPVRTEDSATYYCASLTDGDVALTAQLFFGKGTQLIVEP.

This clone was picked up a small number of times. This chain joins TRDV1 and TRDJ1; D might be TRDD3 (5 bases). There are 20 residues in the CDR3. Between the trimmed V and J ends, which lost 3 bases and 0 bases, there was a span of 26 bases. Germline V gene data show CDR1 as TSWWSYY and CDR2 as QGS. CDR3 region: CALGDLRVPRYTLYTDKLIF. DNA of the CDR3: TGTGCTCTTGGGGACTTACGCGTCCCTCGATACACCCTGTACACCGATAAACTCATCTTT.

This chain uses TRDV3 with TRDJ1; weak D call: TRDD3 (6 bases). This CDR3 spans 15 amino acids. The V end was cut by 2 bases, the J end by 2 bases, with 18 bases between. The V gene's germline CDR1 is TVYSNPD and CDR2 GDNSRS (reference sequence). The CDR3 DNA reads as TGTGCCTTTCGGAGGCGGATACCTCCAACCGATAAACTCATCTTT. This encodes CAFRRRIPPTDKLIF. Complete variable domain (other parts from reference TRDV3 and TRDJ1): CDKVTQSSPDQTVASGSEVVLLCTYDTVYSNPDLFWYRIRPDYSFQFVFYGDNSRSEGADFTQGRFSVKHILTQKAFHLVISPVRTEDSATYYCAFRRRIPPTDKLIFGKGTRVTVEP.

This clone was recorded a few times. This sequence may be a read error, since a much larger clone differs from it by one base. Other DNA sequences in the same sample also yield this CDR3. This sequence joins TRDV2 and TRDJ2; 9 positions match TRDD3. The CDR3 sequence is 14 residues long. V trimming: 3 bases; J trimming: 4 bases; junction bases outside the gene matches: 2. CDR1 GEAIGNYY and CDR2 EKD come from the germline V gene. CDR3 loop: CACDVLGETAQLFF. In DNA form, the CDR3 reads TGTGCCTGTGACGTACTGGGGGAGACAGCACAACTCTTCTTT.

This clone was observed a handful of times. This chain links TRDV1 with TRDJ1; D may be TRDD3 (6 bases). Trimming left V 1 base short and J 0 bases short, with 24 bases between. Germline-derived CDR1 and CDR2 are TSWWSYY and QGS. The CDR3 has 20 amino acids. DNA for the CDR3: TGTGCTCTTGGGGAACGCCTCCCAGGGGGAGGCTACAGATACACCGATAAACTCATCTTT. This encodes CALGERLPGGGYRYTDKLIF.

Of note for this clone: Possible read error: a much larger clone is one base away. CDR3 sequence reads: CACDTGRGDTGPLTAQLFF. The CDR3 DNA follows: TGTGCCTGTGACACCGGCCGGGGGGATACTGGCCCTTTGACAGCACAACTCTTCTTT. This chain uses TRDV2 with TRDJ2, with 9 nucleotides matching TRDD3. Germline CDR1 is GEAIGNYY and CDR2 is EKD. The CDR3 is 19 residues long. V shed 0 bases, J shed 0 bases, and the junction held 10 bases outside the gene matches.

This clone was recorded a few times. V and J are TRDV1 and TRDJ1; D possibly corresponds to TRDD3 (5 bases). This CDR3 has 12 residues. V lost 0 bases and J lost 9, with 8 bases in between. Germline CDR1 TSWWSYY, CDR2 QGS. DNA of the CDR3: TGTGCTCTTGGGGAACTTCGGGATGAACTCATCTTT. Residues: CALGELRDELIF.

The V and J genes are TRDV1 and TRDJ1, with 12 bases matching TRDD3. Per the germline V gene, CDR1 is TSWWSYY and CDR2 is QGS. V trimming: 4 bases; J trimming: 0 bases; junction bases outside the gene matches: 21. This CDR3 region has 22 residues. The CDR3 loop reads CALGVTFPQLGDTSLNTDKLIF. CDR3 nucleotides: TGTGCTCTTGGGGTCACCTTTCCGCAACTGGGGGATACTTCCCTCAACACCGATAAACTCATCTTT.

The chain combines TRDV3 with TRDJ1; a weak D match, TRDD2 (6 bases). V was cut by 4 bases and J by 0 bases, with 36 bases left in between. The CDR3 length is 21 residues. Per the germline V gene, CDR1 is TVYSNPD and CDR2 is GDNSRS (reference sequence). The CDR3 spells CASTPNYIPKEAHAYTDKLIF. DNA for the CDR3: TGTGCCTCAACCCCCAACTATATTCCTAAAGAGGCTCACGCGTACACCGATAAACTCATCTTT.

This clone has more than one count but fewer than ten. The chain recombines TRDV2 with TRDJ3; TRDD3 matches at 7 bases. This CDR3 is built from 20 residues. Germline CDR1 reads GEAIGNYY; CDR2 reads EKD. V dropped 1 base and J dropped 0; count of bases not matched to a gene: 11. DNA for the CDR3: TGTGCCTGTGACACTAAGGTCCTGGGGGCCGACTCCTGGGACACCCGACAGATGTTTTTC. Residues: CACDTKVLGADSWDTRQMFF.

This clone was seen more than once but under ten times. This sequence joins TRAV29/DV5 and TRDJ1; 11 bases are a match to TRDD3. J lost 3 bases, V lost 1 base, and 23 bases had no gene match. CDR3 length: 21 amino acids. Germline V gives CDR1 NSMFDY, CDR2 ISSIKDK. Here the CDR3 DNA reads TGTGCAGCAAGCCAACTTTCCCCGGCCCCCCCGCTGGGGGATACAGCCGATAAACTCATCTTT. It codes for CAASQLSPAPPLGDTADKLIF.

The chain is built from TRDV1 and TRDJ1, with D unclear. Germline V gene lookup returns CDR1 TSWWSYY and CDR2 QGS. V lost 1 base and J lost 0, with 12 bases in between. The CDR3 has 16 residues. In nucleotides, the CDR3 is TGTGCTCTTGGGGAACGAAGGGGTTCGTACACCGATAAACTCATCTTT. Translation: CALGERRGSYTDKLIF.

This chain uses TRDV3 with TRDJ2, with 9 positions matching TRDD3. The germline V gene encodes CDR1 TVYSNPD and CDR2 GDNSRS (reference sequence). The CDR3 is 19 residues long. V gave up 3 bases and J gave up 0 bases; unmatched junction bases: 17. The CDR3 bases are TGTGCCTTACTTCCTAATACGTACTGGGGGACTACTTTGACAGCACAACTCTTCTTT. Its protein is CALLPNTYWGTTLTAQLFF.

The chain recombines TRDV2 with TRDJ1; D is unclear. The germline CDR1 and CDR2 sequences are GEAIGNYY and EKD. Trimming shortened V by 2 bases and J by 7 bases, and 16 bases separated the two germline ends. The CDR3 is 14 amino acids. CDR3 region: CACDKAYSFRKLIF. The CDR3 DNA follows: TGTGCCTGTGACAAGGCATACAGTTTTCGTAAACTCATCTTT.

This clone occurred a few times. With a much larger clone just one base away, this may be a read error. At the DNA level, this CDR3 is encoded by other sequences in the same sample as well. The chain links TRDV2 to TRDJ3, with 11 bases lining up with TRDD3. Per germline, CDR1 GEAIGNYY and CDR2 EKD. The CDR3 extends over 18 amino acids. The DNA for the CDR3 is TGTGCGTGTGACAGTACTGGGGGATACTCCTGGGACACCCGACAGATGTTTTTC. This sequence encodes CACDSTGGYSWDTRQMFF.

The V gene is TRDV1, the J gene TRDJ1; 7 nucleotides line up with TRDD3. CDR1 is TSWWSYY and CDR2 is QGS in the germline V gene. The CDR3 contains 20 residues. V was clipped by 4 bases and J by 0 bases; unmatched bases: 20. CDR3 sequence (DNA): TGTGCTCTTGGGGGCAATAGAATCTGGGGGTTATCTTTTCACACCGATAAACTCATCTTT. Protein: CALGGNRIWGLSFHTDKLIF.

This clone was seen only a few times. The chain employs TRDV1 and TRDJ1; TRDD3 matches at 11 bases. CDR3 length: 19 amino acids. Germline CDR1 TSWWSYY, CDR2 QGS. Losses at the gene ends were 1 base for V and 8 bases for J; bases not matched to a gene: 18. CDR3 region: CALGEHGGYGKSPPGKLIF. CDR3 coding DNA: TGTGCTCTTGGGGAACATGGGGGATACGGGAAGAGTCCTCCCGGCAAACTCATCTTT.

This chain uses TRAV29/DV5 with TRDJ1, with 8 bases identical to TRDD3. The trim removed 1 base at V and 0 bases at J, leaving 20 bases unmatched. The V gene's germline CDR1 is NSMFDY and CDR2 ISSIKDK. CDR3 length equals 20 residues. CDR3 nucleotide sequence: TGTGCAGCAAGCCCTTTTTCCGGATGGGGGGATAAGTCGTACACCGATAAACTCATCTTT. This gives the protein CAASPFSGWGDKSYTDKLIF.

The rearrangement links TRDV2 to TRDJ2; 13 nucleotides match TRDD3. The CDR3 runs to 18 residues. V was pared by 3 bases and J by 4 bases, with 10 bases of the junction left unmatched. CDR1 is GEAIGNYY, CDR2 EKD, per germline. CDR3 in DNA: TGTGCCTGTGACCAGGTGTACTGGGGGATACGGGGGACAGCACAACTCTTCTTT. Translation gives CACDQVYWGIRGTAQLFF.

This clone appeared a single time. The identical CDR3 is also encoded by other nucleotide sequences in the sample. The CDR3 sequence is CAFTLRGRYTDKLIF. CDR3 in DNA: TGTGCCTTTACGCTGCGTGGGAGGTACACCGATAAACTCATCTTT. The V gene is TRDV3, the J gene TRDJ1, with no clear D. There are 15 residues in the CDR3. V lost 1 base to trimming and J lost 0 bases, with 15 bases between them. The V gene's germline CDR1 is TVYSNPD and CDR2 GDNSRS (reference sequence).

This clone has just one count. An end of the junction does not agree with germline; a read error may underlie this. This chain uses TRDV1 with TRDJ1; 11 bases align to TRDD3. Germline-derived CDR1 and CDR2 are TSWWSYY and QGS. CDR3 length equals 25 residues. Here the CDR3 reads CAIGDLPTTKDGKSGGYAYTDKLIF. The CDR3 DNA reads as TGTGCTATTGGGGACCTCCCTACGACCAAGGATGGGAAAAGTGGGGGATACGCGTACACCGATAAACTCATCTTT.

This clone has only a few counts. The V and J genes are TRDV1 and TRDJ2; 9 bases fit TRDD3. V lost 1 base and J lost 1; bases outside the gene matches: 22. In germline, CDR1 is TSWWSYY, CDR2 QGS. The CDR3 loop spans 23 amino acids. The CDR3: CALGEPQTGLPYWGNFLTAQLFF. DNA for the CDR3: TGTGCTCTTGGGGAACCCCAGACGGGTCTTCCGTACTGGGGGAACTTTTTGACAGCACAACTCTTCTTT.

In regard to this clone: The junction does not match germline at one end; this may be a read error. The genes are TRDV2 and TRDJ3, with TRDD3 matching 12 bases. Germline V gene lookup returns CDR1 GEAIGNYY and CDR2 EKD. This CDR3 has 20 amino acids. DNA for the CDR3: TGTGCCTGTGACACCGTGGGGCTGGGGGATACGCGGTGTGACACCCGCCAGATGTTTTTC. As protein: CACDTVGLGDTRCDTRQMFF.

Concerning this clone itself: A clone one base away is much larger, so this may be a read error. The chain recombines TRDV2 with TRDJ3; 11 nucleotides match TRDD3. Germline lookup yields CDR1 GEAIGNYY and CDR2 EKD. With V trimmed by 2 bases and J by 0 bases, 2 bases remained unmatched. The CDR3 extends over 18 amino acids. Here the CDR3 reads CACDITGGYSWDTRQMFF. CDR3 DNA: TGTGCCTGTGACATTACTGGGGGATACTCCTGGGACACCCGACAGATGTTTTTC.

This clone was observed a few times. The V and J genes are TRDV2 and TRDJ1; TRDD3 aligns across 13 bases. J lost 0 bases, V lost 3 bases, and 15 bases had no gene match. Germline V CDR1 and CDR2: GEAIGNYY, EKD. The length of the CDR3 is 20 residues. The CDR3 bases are TGTGCCTGTGACTCCCGTACTGGGGGATACGCGTTCCAGTACACCGATAAACTCATCTTT. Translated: CACDSRTGGYAFQYTDKLIF.

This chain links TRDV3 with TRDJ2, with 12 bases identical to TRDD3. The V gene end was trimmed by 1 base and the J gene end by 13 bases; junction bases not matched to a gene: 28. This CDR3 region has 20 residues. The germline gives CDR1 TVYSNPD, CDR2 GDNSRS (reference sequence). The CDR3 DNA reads TGTGCCTTTATAATCCGTTACTGGGGGATACTTCCCCCTTTGACAGCAACACTCTTCTTT. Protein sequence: CAFIIRYWGILPPLTATLFF.

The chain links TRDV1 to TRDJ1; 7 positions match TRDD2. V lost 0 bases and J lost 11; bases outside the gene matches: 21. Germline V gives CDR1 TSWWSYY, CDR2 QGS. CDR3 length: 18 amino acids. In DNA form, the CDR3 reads TGTGCTCTTGGGGAACTTCCTCGTAAATTCCTACGGTGCGATCACCTCATCTTT. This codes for CALGELPRKFLRCDHLIF.

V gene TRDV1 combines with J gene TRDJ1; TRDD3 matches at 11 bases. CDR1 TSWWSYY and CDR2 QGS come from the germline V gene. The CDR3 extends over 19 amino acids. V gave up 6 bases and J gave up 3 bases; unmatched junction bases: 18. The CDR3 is CALGSLRRDLGDTSDKLIF. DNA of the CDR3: TGTGCTCTTGGCTCCCTCAGGAGGGACCTGGGGGATACATCCGATAAACTCATCTTT.

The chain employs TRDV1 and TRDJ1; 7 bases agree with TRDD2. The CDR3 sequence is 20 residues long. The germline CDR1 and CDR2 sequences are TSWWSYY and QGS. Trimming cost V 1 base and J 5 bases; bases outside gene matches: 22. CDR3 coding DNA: TGTGCTCTTGGGGAACCCCCAACCTTTCCTACTCCAGACTCTCGAGATAAACTCATCTTT. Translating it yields CALGEPPTFPTPDSRDKLIF.